What follows are 26 T cell receptor beta chains derived from one specimen sequenced in a study of molecular identifiers for immune sequencing clone quantification. TCRdb fed the PCR reads into MiXCR, producing one record per CDR3 protein. Here the sample spans about 640,000 distinct CDR3 sequences, approximately 20% being singletons. Material for sequencing was naive CD8+ T cells from blood, with Jurkat cell RNA spiked in. The subset was: FACS-sorted CD8+CD4-CCR7+CD45RA+ naive T cells. The receptors were gathered from a human donor in good health. Some libraries in this study had Jurkat cell RNA spiked in.

The sample holds a few counts of this clonotype. The chain couples TRBV12-2 to TRBJ2-7. TRBV12-2 is designated a pseudogene. The CDR3 is made up of 11 amino acids. The CDR3 nucleotides are TGTGCAAGTCGCCTCAGTAGGGAGCAGTACTTC. Translating it yields CASRLSREQYF.

This clonotype occurred a few times. V is TRBV11-1 and J is TRBJ1-1, with D maybe TRBD1 (5 bases). The CDR3 length is 12 residues. V shed 4 bases and J shed 11 bases, with 14 bases lying between them. CDR1 is SGHAT and CDR2 is FQDESV in the germline V gene (reference sequence). The CDR3 here is CASSSGTYTAFF. The CDR3 DNA is TGTGCCAGCAGCTCAGGGACTTATACGGCTTTCTTT.

The V call is TRBV27, the J call TRBJ2-7; D possibly corresponds to TRBD1 (5 bases). Germline lookup yields CDR1 MNHEY and CDR2 SMNVEV (reference sequence). The CDR3 sequence is 12 residues long. Trimming removed 7 bases at V and 2 bases at J, with 9 bases between. The CDR3 sequence: CASMDIPYEQYF. CDR3 in DNA: TGTGCCAGCATGGACATTCCCTACGAGCAGTACTTC.

The chain links TRBV7-6 to TRBJ2-1, with TRBD1 matching over 11 bases. V shed 5 bases and J 7 bases; nucleotides not matched to a gene: 4. CDR3 length: 14 amino acids. From germline, CDR1 is SGHVS and CDR2 FNYEAQ. The CDR3 protein is CASSADRGQNEQFF. The DNA of the CDR3 is TGTGCCAGCAGCGCGGACAGGGGGCAGAATGAGCAGTTCTTC.

This rearrangement joins TRBV25-1 to TRBJ2-1, with 8 bases aligning to TRBD1. The CDR3 is made up of 14 amino acids. With V trimmed by 6 bases and J by 3 bases, 4 bases remained unmatched. Germline CDR1 and CDR2: MGHDK and SYGVNS. The CDR3 DNA reads TGTGCCAGCAGCGGGACAGGACACTACAATGAGCAGTTCTTC. Its translation is CASSGTGHYNEQFF.

The sample holds a few counts of this clonotype. The CDR3, as DNA: TGCAGTGCTAGAGATCCCGGGACAACTAATGAAAAACTGTTTTTT. Protein product: CSARDPGTTNEKLFF. V is TRBV20-1 and J is TRBJ1-4; D ambiguous. The V gene lost 0 bases and the J gene lost 0 bases, with 8 bases spanning the gap. This CDR3 contains 15 residues. Germline V gene sequence: CDR1 DFQATT, CDR2 SNEGSKA (reference sequence).

The sample holds many counts of this clonotype. This chain joins TRBV29-1 and TRBJ2-2, with no clear D. This CDR3 is 14 amino acids long. The ends were cut back, 1 base at V and 2 bases at J, with 8 bases in the middle. Germline CDR1 SQVTM, CDR2 ANQGSEA. CDR3 sequence: CSVEGLINTGELFF. The CDR3 bases are TGCAGCGTTGAAGGACTGATAAACACCGGGGAGCTGTTTTTT.

The rearrangement links TRBV29-1 to TRBJ2-1; D is unresolved. The CDR3 totals 11 residues. V lost 4 bases and J 9 bases, leaving 10 bases between the germline ends. CDR1 is SQVTM and CDR2 is ANQGSEA in the germline V gene. CDR3 sequence reads: CSVVQVAEQFF. CDR3 bases: TGCAGCGTTGTGCAGGTAGCTGAGCAGTTCTTC.

This clonotype was seen at least ten times. The chain carries TRBV12-3 or TRBV12-4 and TRBJ2-5, with 12 bases identical to TRBD1. V trimming: 6 bases; J trimming: 4 bases; junction bases outside the gene matches: 9. The CDR3 length is 16 residues. The CDR3 sequence: CASSPGDRGLGETQYF. CDR3 DNA: TGTGCCAGCAGCCCGGGGGACAGGGGGCTCGGAGAGACCCAGTACTTC.

This clonotype occurred many times. The chain is built from TRBV6-2 or TRBV6-3 and TRBJ2-3, with D perhaps being TRBD1 or TRBD2 (5 bases each). CDR1 is MNHEY, CDR2 SVGEGT, per germline. V was pared by 4 bases and J by 6 bases, with 20 bases between. The CDR3 length is 16 residues. Here the CDR3 reads CASSSLPGTKMDTQYF. The DNA of the CDR3 is TGTGCCAGCAGTTCTCTTCCGGGGACGAAGATGGATACGCAGTATTTT.

The chain links TRBV19 to TRBJ2-4; 9 bases map to TRBD2. CDR1 is LNHDA and CDR2 is SQIVND in the germline V gene (reference sequence). Trimming cost V 5 bases and J 6 bases; bases outside gene matches: 17. This CDR3 spans 18 amino acids. CDR3 DNA: TGTGCCAGTAGTGAGACAGGGCTTAGCGGGGGACTTTTAAACATTCAGTACTTC. This translates into CASSETGLSGGLLNIQYF.

Notes on this clonotype: It is likely a read error, because the conserved phenylalanine at the end of the CDR3 is missing. The genes are TRBV20-1 and TRBJ2-7, with 9 bases that match TRBD2. CDR3 length equals 15 residues. Looked up from germline, CDR1 is DFQATT and CDR2 is SNEGSKA (reference sequence). CDR3 coding DNA: TGCAGTGCTAAGGGCGGGAGGGCCCCTTACTACGGGCAGTACCTC. It specifies CSAKGGRAPYYGQYL.

The sample holds a few counts of this clonotype. The V call is TRBV27, the J call TRBJ2-7; D remains unclear. Germline CDR1 reads MNHEY; CDR2 reads SMNVEV (reference sequence). The CDR3 is made up of 13 amino acids. With 4 bases removed from V and 0 bases from J, the gap between germline ends came to 7 bases. In nucleotides, the CDR3 is TGTGCCAGCAGTTGGCAGGCCTCCTACGAGCAGTACTTC. Translation: CASSWQASYEQYF.

For this clonotype: A much larger clone differs from this one at a single base, so this may be a read error. This chain connects TRBV29-1 to TRBJ2-7; D may be TRBD1 or TRBD2 (5 bases each). V was clipped by 4 bases and J by 8 bases, with 21 bases between them. Germline CDR1 and CDR2: SQVTM and ANQGSEA. The CDR3 is made up of 14 amino acids. CDR3 DNA: TGCAGCGTTGTGTCATGGGACCTTAGCGAGAAGCAGTACTTC. Amino acid sequence: CSVVSWDLSEKQYF.

Regarding this clonotype: Possible read error: a much larger clone is one base away. The chain employs TRBV12-3 or TRBV12-4 and TRBJ2-5; D is unresolved. This CDR3 is built from 16 residues. V lost 4 bases and J lost 2, with 17 bases in between. This CDR3 is CASSSSVWISQETQYF. Written as DNA, the CDR3 is TGTGCCAGCAGTTCATCGGTTTGGATCAGTCAAGAGACCCAGTACTTC.

At least ten counts were recorded for this clonotype. The genes are TRBV7-2 and TRBJ2-3; possible D gene TRBD1, 5 bases. The CDR3 covers 16 residues. Looked up from germline, CDR1 is SGHTA and CDR2 is FQGNSA. V dropped 1 base and J dropped 5 bases, with 16 bases sitting between them. The CDR3 DNA sequence: TGTGCCAGCAGCTTAGGGGGCGTCCGTCGGAGAGATACGCAGTATTTT. Its translation is CASSLGGVRRRDTQYF.

The genes are TRBV4-1 and TRBJ2-2; the D gene is possibly TRBD1 (7 bases). The CDR3 is made up of 19 amino acids. Germline loops: CDR1 MGHRA, CDR2 YSYEKL. Trimming left V 3 bases short and J 2 bases short, with 22 bases between. CDR3 DNA sequence: TGCGCCAGCAGCCATCTGGTATACACAGGGGAGGAAAACACCGGGGAGCTGTTTTTT. This translates into CASSHLVYTGEENTGELFF.

To note about this clonotype: This may be a read error: a much more frequent sequence differs by one nucleotide. The CDR3 DNA reads TGTGCCGGCAGTTCATCCATCCGGAGGGGGCAAGCAGATACGCAGTATTTT. Protein: CAGSSSIRRGQADTQYF. This chain uses TRBV27 with TRBJ2-3; TRBD1 is a possible D gene (7 bases). The CDR3 contains 17 residues. From germline, CDR1 is MNHEY and CDR2 SMNVEV (reference sequence).

In this sample, this clonotype turned up many times. The chain combines TRBV7-6 with TRBJ2-3; D may be TRBD2 (5 bases). Germline CDR1 SGHVS, CDR2 FNYEAQ. This CDR3 spans 16 amino acids. The V end was cut by 6 bases, the J end by 0 bases, with 16 bases between. CDR3 region: CASSPREGASTDTQYF. DNA for the CDR3: TGTGCCAGCAGTCCCCGTGAGGGTGCGAGCACAGATACGCAGTATTTT.

This clonotype was recorded many times. In DNA, the CDR3 is TGCAGCGGATCCCCCTTTCCCGGGACAGGGGTAAATGAGCAGTTCTTC. Encoded protein: CSGSPFPGTGVNEQFF. This rearrangement joins TRBV29-1 to TRBJ2-1; 10 bases match TRBD1. The CDR3 is made up of 16 amino acids. CDR1 is SQVTM and CDR2 is ANQGSEA in the germline V gene. V shed 7 bases, J shed 7 bases, and the junction held 16 bases outside the gene matches.

This clonotype showed up just a few times. The genes are TRBV29-1 and TRBJ2-6; no clear D gene. The ends were cut back, 7 bases at V and 1 base at J, with 5 bases in the middle. CDR1 and CDR2 from the germline V gene are SQVTM and ANQGSEA. This CDR3 spans 12 amino acids. This chain's CDR3 is CSAPSGANVLTF. CDR3 sequence (DNA): TGCAGCGCCCCGTCTGGGGCCAACGTCCTGACTTTC.

The table lists this clonotype with a few counts. The J gene is TRBJ1-5, the V gene TRBV27, with D possibly matching TRBD1 (5 bases). Germline loops: CDR1 MNHEY, CDR2 SMNVEV (reference sequence). Deletions cut 3 bases from V and 0 bases from J, with 12 bases between. This CDR3 region has 16 residues. CDR3 protein: CASSFRVGGSNQPQHF. The DNA for the CDR3 is TGTGCCAGCAGTTTTAGGGTCGGGGGTAGCAATCAGCCCCAGCATTTT.

This clonotype was seen many times. The chain employs TRBV28 and TRBJ2-7; TRBD2 aligns across 9 bases. The V and J ends lost 5 bases and 4 bases, in that order; junction bases with no gene match: 12. CDR3 length equals 16 residues. Germline-derived CDR1 and CDR2 are MDHEN and SYDVKM. CDR3 nucleotides: TGTGCCAGCAGTCTATCCGACTCTAGCGGGAAATACGAGCAGTACTTC. Protein sequence: CASSLSDSSGKYEQYF. Supplemented by reference TRBV28 and TRBJ2-7, the full variable domain reads DVKVTQSSRYLVKRTGEKVFLECVQDMDHENMFWYRQDPGLGLRLIYFSYDVKMKEKGDIPEGYSVSREKKERFSLILESASTNQTSMYLCASSLSDSSGKYEQYFGPGTRLTVT.

Note on this clonotype: A read error may explain this, as a much larger clone is one base away. In this CDR3 the conserved last residue, phenylalanine or tryptophan, is missing, so a read error is likely. The rearrangement joins TRBV18 to TRBJ1-1; no firm D call. CDR1 KGHSH and CDR2 LQKENI come from the germline V gene. The CDR3 has 16 amino acids. The V gene lost 3 bases and the J gene lost 0 bases, with 14 bases spanning the gap. CDR3 sequence reads: CASSPRILGLNTEAFL. For the CDR3, the DNA is TGTGCCAGCTCACCTCGAATCTTGGGCTTGAACACTGAAGCTTTCCTT.

This clonotype has a count of ten or more. DNA of the CDR3: TGTGCCAGCAGTGAATATGGGGTCTTTGGCACAGATACGCAGTATTTT. Protein product: CASSEYGVFGTDTQYF. The rearrangement joins TRBV25-1 to TRBJ2-3, with unresolved D. The CDR3 runs 16 residues. V gave up 0 bases and J gave up 1 base, with 11 bases separating them. Germline V CDR1 and CDR2: MGHDK, SYGVNS.

This clonotype appeared many times. The chain carries TRBV6-6 and TRBJ2-5, with D tentatively TRBD1 or TRBD2 (5 bases each). The CDR3 has 15 amino acids. Deletions cut 2 bases from V and 0 bases from J, with 10 bases between. The germline CDR1 and CDR2 sequences are MNHNY and SVGAGI (reference sequence). As DNA, the CDR3 is TGTGCCAGCAGTTACCGGGGCAGAGACCAAGAGACCCAGTACTTC. Its translation is CASSYRGRDQETQYF.